This passage covers 25 T cell receptor beta chains from one sample sequenced in a study of regulatory T cells in long-lasting Graves disease. As to time point: newly diagnosed GD, antithyroid drugs for less than 3 months. Extracted PBMC RNA gave rise to the TCR library. In building TCR beta libraries, iRepertoire HTBI primers were used together with Arm-PCR of CDR3 regions. TCRdb called the multiplex PCR reads again in MiXCR, with one record for every CDR3 protein. The data show hundreds of thousands of distinct CDR3 sequences, roughly 15% seen once. These data were also filed under a second study, of T cells in Graves' hyperthyroidism and ophthalmopathy.

This specimen was peripheral blood mononuclear cells (PBMCs), taken at new diagnosis, from a patient treated with antithyroid drugs. These receptors were collected from a woman between 25 and 40 years old with Graves disease.

In this sample, this clonotype turned up many times. The V and J genes are TRBV7-2 and TRBJ2-1; 7 nucleotides align to TRBD2. This CDR3 is built from 19 residues. Losses at the gene ends were 0 bases for V and 5 bases for J; bases not matched to a gene: 16. In germline, CDR1 is SGHTA, CDR2 FQGNSA. The CDR3 sequence is CASSLAGASGLSYHNEQFF. Here the CDR3 DNA reads TGTGCCAGCAGCTTAGCGGGAGCCTCGGGACTATCCTACCACAATGAGCAGTTCTTC.

This clonotype was detected a few times. The chain couples TRBV29-1 to TRBJ2-1, with D perhaps being TRBD1 or TRBD2 (5 bases each). The length of the CDR3 is 13 residues. CDR1 and CDR2 from the germline V gene are SQVTM and ANQGSEA. The V gene lost 5 bases and the J gene lost 9 bases, with 17 bases spanning the gap. The CDR3 nucleotides read TGCAGCGTTTTGTTAGCTTCGAGGGGTGAGCAGTTCTTC. Protein: CSVLLASRGEQFF.

This clonotype was seen ten or more times. V is TRBV2 and J is TRBJ2-5; D remains unclear. The CDR3 length is 14 residues. V was shortened by 10 bases and J by 5 bases, with 20 bases between the two germline ends. CDR1 is SNHLY and CDR2 is FYNNEI in the germline V gene. CDR3 in amino acids: CAIPRESSRETQYF. The CDR3 DNA reads TGTGCCATCCCAAGAGAAAGTAGCCGGGAGACCCAGTACTTC. Based on the CDR3 plus reference TRBV2 and TRBJ2-5, the full variable domain is EPEVTQTPSHQVTQMGQEVILRCVPISNHLYFYWYRQILGQKVEFLVSFYNNEISEKSEIFDDQFSVERPDGSNFTLKIRSTKLEDSAMYFCAIPRESSRETQYFGPGTRLLVL.

At least ten counts were recorded for this clonotype. V is TRBV5-1 and J is TRBJ2-2; 11 bases agree with TRBD2. V lost 4 bases to trimming and J lost 2 bases; unmatched junction nucleotides: 1. This CDR3 is 15 amino acids long. The germline V gene encodes CDR1 SGHRS and CDR2 YFSETQ. CDR3 nucleotide sequence: TGCGCCAGCAGCGGGACTAGCGGAAACACCGGGGAGCTGTTTTTT. Translating gives CASSGTSGNTGELFF. The whole variable domain, remainder taken from reference TRBV5-1 and TRBJ2-2, is KAGVTQTPRYLIKTRGQQVTLSCSPISGHRSVSWYQQTPGQGLQFLFEYFSETQRNKGNFPGRFSGRQFSNSRSEMNVSTLELGDSALYLCASSGTSGNTGELFFGEGSRLTVL.

The sample holds many counts of this clonotype. This sequence joins TRBV6-1 and TRBJ2-7; D not resolved. The CDR3 contains 14 residues. The germline V gene encodes CDR1 MNHNS and CDR2 SASEGT. V was trimmed by 5 bases and J by 5 bases, leaving 16 bases between them. The CDR3 region has the DNA TGTGCCAGCAGTAGACGGGTGAAAGACCACGAGCAGTACTTC. This codes for CASSRRVKDHEQYF.

The chain combines TRBV29-1 with TRBJ2-1; 8 bases map to TRBD2. CDR3 length equals 10 residues. Germline lookup yields CDR1 SQVTM and CDR2 ANQGSEA. V was clipped by 3 bases and J by 15 bases; unmatched bases: 4. CDR3 DNA sequence: TGCAGCGTTGAGCTTCGGGGGGGGTTCTTC. Translation gives CSVELRGGFF.

The table lists this clonotype with a few counts. This chain links TRBV5-1 with TRBJ1-1; possibly TRBD1 for D (6 bases). This CDR3 contains 15 residues. Trimming stripped 7 bases from V and 4 bases from J, with 20 bases between. Germline CDR1 and CDR2: SGHRS and YFSETQ. CDR3 sequence: CASASTGTRGTEAFF. CDR3 DNA sequence: TGCGCCAGCGCAAGCACAGGGACGCGGGGCACTGAAGCTTTCTTT.

The table lists this clonotype with many counts. This chain links TRBV3-1 with TRBJ2-7; D unresolved. The CDR3 contains 13 residues. The germline gives CDR1 LGHDT, CDR2 YNNKEL (reference sequence). V gave up 5 bases and J gave up 3 bases, with 11 bases separating them. The CDR3 region is CASSTTENYEQYF. DNA of the CDR3: TGTGCCAGCAGCACCACGGAGAACTACGAGCAGTACTTC.

This clonotype was counted at least ten times. The chain uses TRBV30 and TRBJ1-4; tentatively, D is TRBD1 (5 bases). The CDR3 contains 13 residues. Germline loops: CDR1 GTSNPN, CDR2 SVGIG (reference sequence). CDR3 protein: CALNRDLEEKLFF. In DNA, the CDR3 is TGTGCTCTAAACCGGGACCTCGAAGAAAAACTGTTTTTT.

Concerning this clonotype: This likely reflects a read error, since a far larger clone is one base away. The chain joins TRBV11-1 to TRBJ2-1; D tentatively reads TRBD1 or TRBD2 (5 bases each). The CDR3 contains 14 residues. Germline values: CDR1 SGHAT, CDR2 FQDESV (reference sequence). This CDR3 is CASSLVPGTYEHYF. The CDR3 DNA is TGTGCCAGCAGCTTAGTTCCAGGGACCTACGAGCACTACTTC. The full variable domain, rest sourced from reference TRBV11-1 and TRBJ2-1, is EAEVAQSPRYKITEKSQAVAFWCDPISGHATLYWYRQILGQGPELLVQFQDESVVDDSQLPKDRFSAERLKGVDSTLKIQPAELGDSAMYLCASSLVPGTYEHYFGPGTRLTVL.

The chain is built from TRBV28 and TRBJ1-1; D is undetermined. This CDR3 contains 13 residues. The germline gives CDR1 MDHEN, CDR2 SYDVKM. The CDR3 region is CASSNTANTEAFF. The DNA of the CDR3 is TGTGCATCCAGCAACACAGCGAACACTGAAGCTTTCTTT.

This clonotype was observed at least ten times. The gene calls are TRBV28 and TRBJ2-5; 8 nucleotides agree with TRBD2. The CDR3 consists of 13 residues. Looked up from germline, CDR1 is MDHEN and CDR2 is SYDVKM. The ends lost 6 bases at V and 5 bases at J; junction bases unmatched: 5. The CDR3: CASSGGGAETQYF. CDR3 bases: TGTGCCAGCAGCGGGGGGGGGGCGGAGACCCAGTACTTC. The complete variable domain, with remaining parts taken from reference TRBV28 and TRBJ2-5, reads DVKVTQSSRYLVKRTGEKVFLECVQDMDHENMFWYRQDPGLGLRLIYFSYDVKMKEKGDIPEGYSVSREKKERFSLILESASTNQTSMYLCASSGGGAETQYFGPGTRLLVL.

Regarding this clonotype: This may come from a read error, since a much larger clone is one base off. The chain joins TRBV20-1 to TRBJ1-5; the match to TRBD1 covers 9 bases. The germline gives CDR1 DFQATT, CDR2 SNEGSKA (reference sequence). CDR3 length: 20 residues. CDR3 in DNA: TGCAGTGCTAGAGAACGATACAGGGGGCAAACGAGGGATAGCAGTCAGCCCCAGCATTTT. The encoded protein is CSARERYRGQTRDSSQPQHF.

This clonotype occurred many times. The chain has TRBV7-8 and TRBJ2-5; TRBD1 aligns across 8 bases. Losses at the gene ends were 1 base for V and 7 bases for J; bases not matched to a gene: 14. Looked up from germline, CDR1 is SGHVS and CDR2 is FQNEAQ. The CDR3 loop spans 17 amino acids. The CDR3 sequence: CASSLVRGQGAGGTQYF. The CDR3 region has the DNA TGTGCCAGCAGCTTAGTACGGGGTCAGGGGGCCGGTGGGACCCAGTACTTC.

The chain employs TRBV5-1 and TRBJ1-1; 7 positions match TRBD1. With V trimmed by 4 bases and J by 11 bases, 17 bases remained unmatched. Germline CDR1 reads SGHRS; CDR2 reads YFSETQ. The CDR3 is made up of 15 amino acids. CDR3 sequence: CASSQGVSGVTGAFF. Here the CDR3 DNA reads TGCGCCAGCAGCCAGGGGGTAAGCGGGGTGACGGGCGCTTTCTTT. The full variable domain, completed using reference TRBV5-1 and TRBJ1-1, is KAGVTQTPRYLIKTRGQQVTLSCSPISGHRSVSWYQQTPGQGLQFLFEYFSETQRNKGNFPGRFSGRQFSNSRSEMNVSTLELGDSALYLCASSQGVSGVTGAFFGQGTRLTVV.

This clonotype has at least ten counts. The chain joins TRBV5-1 to TRBJ2-3, with D maybe TRBD2 (6 bases). Trimming left V 6 bases short and J 0 bases short, with 11 bases between. This CDR3 is 14 amino acids long. In germline, CDR1 is SGHRS, CDR2 YFSETQ. The CDR3, as DNA: TGCGCCAGCACGATAGCGGCTAGCACAGATACGCAGTATTTT. It is translated as CASTIAASTDTQYF.

This clonotype was seen repeatedly, ten times or more. The chain uses TRBV20-1 and TRBJ2-7; D is possibly TRBD1 (7 bases). CDR1 is DFQATT, CDR2 SNEGSKA, per germline (reference sequence). V was clipped by 6 bases and J by 7 bases, with 19 bases between them. CDR3 size: 13 residues. This CDR3 is CSARQGGTGEQYF. The CDR3 region has the DNA TGCAGTGCACGACAGGGAGGAACTGGAGAGCAGTACTTC.

In its sample, this clonotype was seen many times. In DNA form, the CDR3 reads TGTGCCAGCAGTTACGGGGACAGGGGACGTCAGCCCCAGCATTTT. This sequence encodes CASSYGDRGRQPQHF. This rearrangement joins TRBV6-5 to TRBJ1-5, with 10 bases aligning to TRBD1. V shed 2 bases and J 6 bases; nucleotides not matched to a gene: 4. The CDR3 extends over 15 amino acids. Germline V gives CDR1 MNHEY, CDR2 SVGAGI.

This chain links TRBV7-8 with TRBJ2-1; 8 bases are a match to TRBD1. Germline CDR1 is SGHVS and CDR2 is FQNEAQ. The CDR3 totals 15 residues. V shed 0 bases and J 4 bases; nucleotides not matched to a gene: 2. Here the CDR3 reads CASSLARGRYNEQFF. Written as DNA, the CDR3 is TGTGCCAGCAGCTTAGCCAGGGGGCGATACAATGAGCAGTTCTTC. Filled out from reference TRBV7-8 and TRBJ2-1, the complete variable domain reads GAGVSQSPRYKVAKRGQDVALRCDPISGHVSLFWYQQALGQGPEFLTYFQNEAQLDKSGLPSDRFFAERPEGSVSTLKIQRTQQEDSAVYLCASSLARGRYNEQFFGPGTRLTVL.

This rearrangement joins TRBV12-3 or TRBV12-4 to TRBJ1-1; the match to TRBD1 covers 12 bases. J gave up 6 bases and V 5 bases, and 10 bases lay outside the gene matches. There are 16 residues in the CDR3. CDR3 in amino acids: CASSPGQGARGAEAFF. As DNA, the CDR3 is TGTGCCAGCAGTCCGGGACAGGGGGCGCGAGGCGCTGAAGCTTTCTTT.

There are a few counts of this clonotype. The chain is built from TRBV18 and TRBJ2-1; 8 bases map to TRBD2. V dropped 3 bases and J dropped 7; count of bases not matched to a gene: 8. The CDR3 has 15 residues. CDR1 and CDR2 from the germline V gene are KGHSH and LQKENI. The CDR3 region is CASSPQRESSNEQFF. The DNA for the CDR3 is TGTGCCAGCTCACCCCAGCGGGAGAGTAGTAATGAGCAGTTCTTC.

This clonotype was picked up many times. J is TRBJ2-7 and V is TRBV20-1; 9 bases line up with TRBD1. The CDR3 length is 14 residues. Germline assignment: CDR1 DFQATT and CDR2 SNEGSKA (reference sequence). Trimming removed 3 bases from V and 6 bases from J; junction bases left unmatched: 9. CDR3: CSARQTGTGPEQYF. The CDR3 region has the DNA TGCAGTGCTAGGCAAACCGGGACAGGGCCCGAGCAGTACTTC.

The chain is built from TRBV6-2 or TRBV6-3 and TRBJ2-1; TRBD2 agrees at 13 bases. The CDR3 contains 16 residues. Germline V lookup: CDR1 MNHEY, CDR2 SVGEGT. V shed 4 bases, J shed 12 bases, and the junction held 12 bases outside the gene matches. CDR3 DNA: TGTGCCAGCAGTTTCCCGACTAGCGGGAGGAGAGGTGGGCAGTTCTTC. It is translated as CASSFPTSGRRGGQFF.

The chain is built from TRBV10-3 and TRBJ2-5; 11 nucleotides match TRBD2. Germline V lookup: CDR1 ENHRY, CDR2 SYGVKD. The CDR3 totals 15 residues. With V trimmed by 5 bases and J by 0 bases, 2 bases remained unmatched. The CDR3 DNA is TGTGCCATCAGTTCGACTAGCGGGGACCAAGAGACCCAGTACTTC. Translated, it gives CAISSTSGDQETQYF.

This chain joins TRBV7-2 and TRBJ2-7; 11 positions agree with TRBD2. With 2 bases clipped from V and 9 bases from J, the junction kept 12 bases outside the gene matches. Germline values: CDR1 SGHTA, CDR2 FQGNSA. The CDR3 loop spans 16 amino acids. CDR3 in DNA: TGTGCCAGCAGCTTAACTGGGACTAGCGGCAGTGCTGGGCAGTACTTC. This encodes CASSLTGTSGSAGQYF.